Each of the 22 T cell receptor beta chains below was sequenced from the same sample in a study of T cell repertoires in cytomegalovirus infection. TCRdb passed the reads through MiXCR, listing each CDR3 protein once. This table has about 890,000 distinct CDR3 sequences, about a third appearing once. No antigens are known for them. Material: cultured CD8+ T cells from PBMCs, obtained from culture after CMV antigen stimulation. The receptors originated from a human donor in good health (CMV status not recorded). Some clones in this sample may be carry-over from other donors' samples.

This clonotype was seen a few times. The chain links TRBV12-3 or TRBV12-4 to TRBJ2-4; TRBD2 might be the D (6 bases). Trimming removed 7 bases at V and 10 bases at J, with 11 bases between. The CDR3 totals 11 residues. The CDR3 bases are TGTGCCAGCAAGGAGGGAGTGATTCAGTACTTC. Protein product: CASKEGVIQYF.

This sequence joins TRBV2 and TRBJ2-6; no reliable D call. V shed 4 bases and J shed 1 base, with 11 bases lying between them. Germline CDR1 and CDR2: SNHLY and FYNNEI. This CDR3 has 16 residues. CDR3 protein: CASSAIYRSGANVLTF. CDR3 DNA sequence: TGTGCCAGCAGTGCTATCTATAGGTCTGGGGCCAACGTCCTGACTTTC.

This clonotype was detected a few times. This chain joins TRBV20-1 and TRBJ1-1; TRBD1 agrees at 9 bases. Per the germline V gene, CDR1 is DFQATT and CDR2 is SNEGSKA (reference sequence). This CDR3 comprises 13 residues. J was trimmed by 6 bases and V by 2 bases; bases with no gene match: 4. CDR3 region: CSARNRGRAEAFF. The CDR3, as DNA: TGCAGTGCTAGAAACAGGGGGCGAGCTGAAGCTTTCTTT.

Concerning this clonotype itself: This may be a read error, as it is one base from a much larger clone. The V call is TRBV3-1, the J call TRBJ1-2, with D uncertain. Trimming removed 1 base at V and 4 bases at J, with 7 bases between. Germline V CDR1 and CDR2: LGHDT, YNNKEL (reference sequence). This CDR3 contains 13 residues. CDR3 DNA sequence: TGTGCCAGCAGCCAAGGCCAGCTCTATGGCTACACCTTC. It codes for CASSQGQLYGYTF. Supplemented by reference TRBV3-1 and TRBJ1-2, the full variable domain reads DTAVSQTPKYLVTQMGNDKSIKCEQNLGHDTMYWYKQDSKKFLKIMFSYNNKELIINETVPNRFSPKSPDKAHLNLHINSLELGDSAVYFCASSQGQLYGYTFGSGTRLTVV.

V gene TRBV27 combines with J gene TRBJ2-3, with D uncertain. V was trimmed by 2 bases and J by 11 bases, leaving 14 bases between them. The CDR3 has 13 residues. Germline CDR1 MNHEY, CDR2 SMNVEV (reference sequence). CDR3 DNA: TGTGCCAGCAGTTTAAACCGCCCTGGGGAGCAGTATTTT. Amino acid sequence: CASSLNRPGEQYF.

This clonotype was picked up many times. The rearrangement joins TRBV6-6 to TRBJ2-7; D tentatively fits TRBD1 or TRBD2 (5 bases each). This CDR3 has 14 amino acids. The germline V and J ends were trimmed by 2 bases and 7 bases, with 15 bases remaining between them. Per the germline V gene, CDR1 is MNHNY and CDR2 is SVGAGI (reference sequence). CDR3 bases: TGTGCCAGCAGTTACGGGACGGAGTCAGGGGAGCAGTACTTC. It codes for CASSYGTESGEQYF.

The chain joins TRBV12-3 or TRBV12-4 to TRBJ1-1; D remains unclear. Trimming removed 5 bases at V and 5 bases at J, with 9 bases between. CDR3 length: 12 amino acids. CDR3 sequence: CASSISTTEAFF. The DNA of the CDR3 is TGTGCCAGCAGTATCTCGACAACTGAAGCTTTCTTT.

This clonotype was counted only a few times. The CDR3 is CASSYGAGERSPLHF. The CDR3 DNA sequence: TGTGCCAGCAGTTACGGGGCAGGGGAACGATCACCCCTCCACTTT. The rearrangement joins TRBV6-5 to TRBJ1-6, with D tentatively TRBD1 (6 bases). The CDR3 spans 15 residues. V gave up 2 bases and J gave up 10 bases, with 15 bases separating them. Germline V gene lookup returns CDR1 MNHEY and CDR2 SVGAGI.

The table lists this clonotype with a few counts. The chain combines TRBV7-6 with TRBJ1-2; the match to TRBD1 covers 9 bases. The CDR3 has 15 amino acids. Germline V CDR1 and CDR2: SGHVS, FNYEAQ. J gave up 6 bases and V 5 bases, and 10 bases lay outside the gene matches. The CDR3 bases are TGTGCCAGCAGCCCCTGGACAGGGGTGAGGGATGGCTACACCTTC. Its protein product is CASSPWTGVRDGYTF.

In this sample, this clonotype turned up many times. The chain links TRBV7-9 to TRBJ1-1, with 8 bases lining up with TRBD1. V dropped 4 bases and J dropped 2; count of bases not matched to a gene: 12. CDR3 length equals 17 residues. Germline V gene data show CDR1 as SEHNR and CDR2 as FQNEAQ (reference sequence). The CDR3, as DNA: TGTGCCAGCAGCTCACCGACAGGGGAGAAAGTTAACACTGAAGCTTTCTTT. Translation gives CASSSPTGEKVNTEAFF.

The chain combines TRBV4-3 with TRBJ1-1; D is ambiguous. This CDR3 has 12 amino acids. Germline V gene lookup returns CDR1 LGHNA and CDR2 YSLEER. The V end was cut by 0 bases, the J end by 7 bases, with 6 bases between. The CDR3 DNA sequence: TGCGCCAGCAGCCAAGATGAGGATGAAGCTTTCTTT. Amino acids: CASSQDEDEAFF.

The rearrangement links TRBV29-1 to TRBJ1-1, with D tentatively TRBD1 (5 bases). Germline-derived CDR1 and CDR2 are SQVTM and ANQGSEA. The CDR3 has 15 residues. V lost 0 bases, J lost 0 bases, and 11 bases lay in between. CDR3 protein: CSVEDWGGVNTEAFF. The DNA for the CDR3 is TGCAGCGTTGAAGATTGGGGAGGGGTGAACACTGAAGCTTTCTTT. Filled out from reference TRBV29-1 and TRBJ1-1, the complete variable domain reads SAVISQKPSRDICQRGTSLTIQCQVDSQVTMMFWYRQQPGQSLTLIATANQGSEATYESGFVIDKFPISRPNLTFSTLTVSNMSPEDSSIYLCSVEDWGGVNTEAFFGQGTRLTVV.

V usage is TRBV9 and J usage is TRBJ2-3; D gene unclear. This CDR3 contains 14 residues. Germline loops: CDR1 SGDLS, CDR2 YYNGEE. Trimming took 4 bases from V and 2 from J, leaving 11 bases between them. CDR3 region: CASSHLEHTDTQYF. CDR3 nucleotide sequence: TGTGCCAGCAGCCATTTGGAGCACACAGATACGCAGTATTTT.

Of note for this clonotype: Sequence at one end of the junction differs from germline and may be a read error. The chain joins TRBV7-9 to TRBJ2-3; 16 bases are shared with TRBD2. This CDR3 spans 16 amino acids. Germline CDR1 reads SEHNR; CDR2 reads FQNEAQ (reference sequence). The CDR3 is CASSSGTSGGAETQYF. CDR3 in DNA: TGTGCCAGCAGCAGTGGGACTAGCGGGGGGGCAGAAACGCAGTATTTT. The full variable domain, completed using reference TRBV7-9 and TRBJ2-3, is DTGVSQNPRHKITKRGQNVTFRCDPISEHNRLYWYRQTLGQGPEFLTYFQNEAQLEKSRLLSDRFSAERPKGSFSTLEIQRTEQGDSAMYLCASSSGTSGGAETQYFGPGTRLTVL.

This clonotype was seen a handful of times. This chain uses TRBV27 with TRBJ1-2; perhaps TRBD1 as D (5 bases). The CDR3 sequence is 15 residues long. Trimming took off 5 bases at V and 3 bases at J, with 16 bases between the two ends. Germline-derived CDR1 and CDR2 are MNHEY and SMNVEV (reference sequence). The CDR3 sequence is CASSPTGGLDYGYTF. Here the CDR3 DNA reads TGTGCCAGCAGTCCGACCGGGGGTTTGGACTATGGCTACACCTTC.

This chain connects TRBV2 to TRBJ2-1; no reliable D call. This CDR3 comprises 16 residues. Germline V CDR1 and CDR2: SNHLY, FYNNEI. Trimming took off 0 bases at V and 6 bases at J, with 15 bases between the two ends. The CDR3 is CASSEATPALLNEQFF. CDR3 DNA sequence: TGTGCCAGCAGTGAAGCGACACCTGCTCTCCTCAATGAGCAGTTCTTC.

This clonotype was counted many times. The V gene is TRBV18, the J gene TRBJ1-2; unclear D gene. Trimming stripped 2 bases from V and 8 bases from J, with 12 bases between. There are 13 residues in the CDR3. Germline CDR1 KGHSH, CDR2 LQKENI. CDR3 DNA sequence: TGTGCCAGCTCACCAGATGGTGGGATAGGCTACACCTTC. It specifies CASSPDGGIGYTF.

The chain combines TRBV7-9 with TRBJ2-7; D is uncertain. CDR1 is SEHNR, CDR2 FQNEAQ, per germline (reference sequence). This CDR3 has 12 residues. V was clipped by 6 bases and J by 5 bases, with 11 bases between them. In DNA, the CDR3 is TGTGCCAGCAGTAGAAGGAAGGACGAGCAGTACTTC. It codes for CASSRRKDEQYF.

In this sample, this clonotype turned up many times. The chain couples TRBV7-6 to TRBJ1-1, with 7 bases identical to TRBD1. Germline V gene lookup returns CDR1 SGHVS and CDR2 FNYEAQ. The CDR3 length is 14 residues. The J segment lost 5 bases and the V segment lost 2 bases, leaving 5 bases of the junction unmatched. DNA for the CDR3: TGTGCCAGCAGCTTAACAGGGGAAATTACTGAAGCTTTCTTT. Its protein product is CASSLTGEITEAFF.

The V call is TRBV9, the J call TRBJ2-1, with 13 nucleotides matching TRBD2. Germline-derived CDR1 and CDR2 are SGDLS and YYNGEE. The CDR3 covers 17 residues. With 4 bases clipped from V and 4 bases from J, the junction kept 8 bases outside the gene matches. CDR3 protein: CASSSRLAGGRYNEQFF. For the CDR3, the DNA is TGTGCCAGCAGCTCGCGACTAGCGGGGGGCCGGTACAATGAGCAGTTCTTC.

Points on this clonotype: A read error is likely, as this CDR3 ends without the conserved phenylalanine or tryptophan. The chain carries TRBV7-9 and TRBJ1-1, with D possibly TRBD1 on 6 matching bases. The ends were cut back, 4 bases at V and 4 bases at J, with 10 bases in the middle. CDR3 length: 13 amino acids. The germline V gene encodes CDR1 SEHNR and CDR2 FQNEAQ (reference sequence). CDR3 sequence (DNA): TGTGCCAGCAGCTCCCCGGACAGCACTGAAGCTTTCCTT. Encoded protein: CASSSPDSTEAFL.

The CDR3 DNA follows: TGTGCCAGTAGTGCCCCCGGCCAGCTCGACACTGAAGCTTTCTTT. Translation: CASSAPGQLDTEAFF. The V call is TRBV19, the J call TRBJ1-1; D ambiguous. The CDR3 consists of 15 residues. The V and J ends lost 5 bases and 3 bases respectively, with 16 bases between them. The V gene's germline CDR1 is LNHDA and CDR2 SQIVND (reference sequence).